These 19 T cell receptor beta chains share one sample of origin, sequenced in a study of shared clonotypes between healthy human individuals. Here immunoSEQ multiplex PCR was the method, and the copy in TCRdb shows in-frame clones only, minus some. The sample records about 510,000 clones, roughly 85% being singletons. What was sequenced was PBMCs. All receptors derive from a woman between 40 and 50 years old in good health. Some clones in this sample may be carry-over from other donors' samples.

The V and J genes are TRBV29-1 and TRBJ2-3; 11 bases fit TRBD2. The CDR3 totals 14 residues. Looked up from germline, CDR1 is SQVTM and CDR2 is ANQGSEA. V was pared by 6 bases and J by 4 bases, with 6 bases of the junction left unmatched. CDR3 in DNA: TGCAGCGTCCCTGTAGCGGGAGGGGCAGATACGCAGTATTTT. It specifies CSVPVAGGADTQYF.

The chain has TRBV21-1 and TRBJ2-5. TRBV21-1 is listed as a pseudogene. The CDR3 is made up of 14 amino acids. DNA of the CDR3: TGTGCCAGCAGCAAACCCGGGCTTAAAGAGACCCAGTACTTC. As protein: CASSKPGLKETQYF.

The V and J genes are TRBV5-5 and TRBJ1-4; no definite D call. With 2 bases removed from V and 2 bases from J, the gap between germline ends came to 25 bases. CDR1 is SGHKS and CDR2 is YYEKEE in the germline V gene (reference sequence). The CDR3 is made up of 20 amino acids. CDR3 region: CASSFVLGRIIGGTNEKLFF. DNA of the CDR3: TGTGCCAGCAGCTTCGTCCTAGGACGGATAATCGGTGGGACTAATGAAAAACTGTTTTTT.

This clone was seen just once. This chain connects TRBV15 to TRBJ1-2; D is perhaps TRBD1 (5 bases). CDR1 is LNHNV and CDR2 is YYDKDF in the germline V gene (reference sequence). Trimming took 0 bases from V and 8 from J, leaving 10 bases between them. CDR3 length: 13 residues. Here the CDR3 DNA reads TGTGCCACCAGCAGAGACAGGGCTGGGGGCTACACCTTC. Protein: CATSRDRAGGYTF.

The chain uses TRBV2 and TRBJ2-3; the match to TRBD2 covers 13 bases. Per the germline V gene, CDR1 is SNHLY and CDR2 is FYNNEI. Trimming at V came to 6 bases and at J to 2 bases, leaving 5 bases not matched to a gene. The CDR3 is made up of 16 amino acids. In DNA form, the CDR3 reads TGTGCCAGCAGAGGACTAGCGGGGGCCTTCACAGATACGCAGTATTTT. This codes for CASRGLAGAFTDTQYF.

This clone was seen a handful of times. CDR3 protein: CASSLIALRQGRPYEQYF. The CDR3 region has the DNA TGCGCCAGCAGCTTGATCGCCCTCAGACAGGGGCGTCCCTACGAGCAGTACTTC. This chain links TRBV5-1 with TRBJ2-7; 8 bases are shared with TRBD1. The CDR3 loop spans 18 amino acids. In germline, CDR1 is SGHRS, CDR2 YFSETQ. J lost 2 bases, V lost 1 base, and 14 bases had no gene match.

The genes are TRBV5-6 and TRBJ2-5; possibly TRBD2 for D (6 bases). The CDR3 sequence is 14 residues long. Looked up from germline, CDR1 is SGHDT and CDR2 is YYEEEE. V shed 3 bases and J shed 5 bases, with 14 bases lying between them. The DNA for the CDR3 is TGTGCCAGCAGCTCGACTAGGGCTGGGGAGACCCAGTACTTC. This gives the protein CASSSTRAGETQYF.

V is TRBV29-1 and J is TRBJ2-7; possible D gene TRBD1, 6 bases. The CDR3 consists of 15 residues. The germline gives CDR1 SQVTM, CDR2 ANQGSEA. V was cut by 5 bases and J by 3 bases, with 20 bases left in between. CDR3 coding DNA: TGCAGCGTTTCTGGGGGCGCCATAGGGGACTACGAGCAGTACTTC. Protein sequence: CSVSGGAIGDYEQYF.

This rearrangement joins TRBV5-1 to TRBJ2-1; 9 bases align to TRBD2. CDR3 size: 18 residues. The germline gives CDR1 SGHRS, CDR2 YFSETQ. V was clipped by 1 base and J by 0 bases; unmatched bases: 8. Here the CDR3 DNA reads TGCGCCAGCAGCTTGCGTCCTAGCGGGGATCGCTCCTACAATGAGCAGTTCTTC. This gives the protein CASSLRPSGDRSYNEQFF.

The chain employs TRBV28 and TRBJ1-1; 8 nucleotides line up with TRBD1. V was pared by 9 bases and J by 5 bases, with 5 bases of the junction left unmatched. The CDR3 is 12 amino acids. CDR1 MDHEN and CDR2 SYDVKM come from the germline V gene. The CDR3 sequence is CASGQGVTEAFF. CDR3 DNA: TGTGCCAGTGGACAGGGTGTGACTGAAGCTTTCTTT.

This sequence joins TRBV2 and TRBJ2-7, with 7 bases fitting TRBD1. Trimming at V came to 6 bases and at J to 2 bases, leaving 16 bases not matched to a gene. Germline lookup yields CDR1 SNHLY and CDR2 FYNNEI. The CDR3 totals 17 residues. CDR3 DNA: TGTGCCAGCAGGGGGACAGAGGCATCATTGAGACCCTACGAGCAGTACTTC. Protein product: CASRGTEASLRPYEQYF.

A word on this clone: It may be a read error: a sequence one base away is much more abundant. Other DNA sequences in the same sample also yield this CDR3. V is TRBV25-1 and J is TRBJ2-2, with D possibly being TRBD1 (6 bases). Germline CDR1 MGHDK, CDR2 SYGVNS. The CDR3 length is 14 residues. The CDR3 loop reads CASSLQGSTGELFF. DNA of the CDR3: TGTGCCAGCAGTCTGCAGGGGAGCACCGGGGAGCTGTTTTTC.

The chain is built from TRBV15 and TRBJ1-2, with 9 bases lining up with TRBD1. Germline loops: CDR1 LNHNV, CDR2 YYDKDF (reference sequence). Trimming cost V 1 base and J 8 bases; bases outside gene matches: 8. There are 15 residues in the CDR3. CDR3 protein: CATSRGRGQGGGYTF. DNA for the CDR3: TGTGCCACCAGCAGAGGTCGGGGACAGGGAGGCGGCTACACCTTC.

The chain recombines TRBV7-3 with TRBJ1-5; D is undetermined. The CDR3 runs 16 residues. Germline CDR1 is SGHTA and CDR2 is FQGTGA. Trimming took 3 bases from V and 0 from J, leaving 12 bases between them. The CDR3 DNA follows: TGTGCCAGCAGCTTGGGCCTCCAAGCTAGCAATCAGCCCCAGCATTTT. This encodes CASSLGLQASNQPQHF. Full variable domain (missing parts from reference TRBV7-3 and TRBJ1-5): GAGVSQTPSNKVTEKGKYVELRCDPISGHTALYWYRQSLGQGPEFLIYFQGTGAADDSGLPNDRFFAVRPEGSVSTLKIQRTERGDSAVYLCASSLGLQASNQPQHFGDGTRLSIL.

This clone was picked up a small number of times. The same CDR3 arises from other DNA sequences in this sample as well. CDR3 bases: TGTGCCAGCAGTTTTCGTCGCTACGAGCAGTACTTC. Translating it yields CASSFRRYEQYF. The chain uses TRBV28 and TRBJ2-5, with D hard to call. The J call may be in error: the DNA end matches TRBJ2-7 better. The CDR3 sequence is 12 residues long. Germline V gives CDR1 MDHEN, CDR2 SYDVKM.

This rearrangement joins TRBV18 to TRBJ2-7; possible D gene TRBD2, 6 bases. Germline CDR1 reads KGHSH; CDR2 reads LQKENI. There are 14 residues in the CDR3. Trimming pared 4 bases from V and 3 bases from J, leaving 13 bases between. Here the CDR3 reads CASSLRLGDYEQYF. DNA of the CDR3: TGTGCCAGCTCACTAAGACTAGGCGACTACGAGCAGTACTTC.

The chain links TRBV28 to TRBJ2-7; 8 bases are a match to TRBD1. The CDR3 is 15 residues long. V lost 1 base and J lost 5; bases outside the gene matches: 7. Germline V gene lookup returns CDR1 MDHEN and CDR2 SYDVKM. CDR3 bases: TGTGCCAGCAGTTTATCCGGGACAGGAGATCACGAGCAGTACTTC. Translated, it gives CASSLSGTGDHEQYF.

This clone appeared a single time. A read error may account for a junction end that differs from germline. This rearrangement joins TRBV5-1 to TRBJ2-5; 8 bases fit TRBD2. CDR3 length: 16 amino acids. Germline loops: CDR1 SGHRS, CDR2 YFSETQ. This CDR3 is CASSLGASGSQETQYF. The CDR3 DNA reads TGCGCCAGCAGTTTGGGGGCCAGCGGGAGTCAAGAGACCCAGTACTTC.

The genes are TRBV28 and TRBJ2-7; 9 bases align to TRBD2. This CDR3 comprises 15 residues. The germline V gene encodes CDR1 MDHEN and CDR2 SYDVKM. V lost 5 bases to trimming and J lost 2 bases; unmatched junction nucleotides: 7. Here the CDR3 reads CASSGLTSGTYEQYF. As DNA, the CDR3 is TGTGCCAGCAGTGGGTTGACTAGCGGAACCTACGAGCAGTACTTC.